These 19 T cell receptor beta chains share one sample of origin, sequenced in a study of blood T cell repertoires in COVID-19. Profiling relied on immunoSEQ multiplex PCR, and the TCRdb table lists in-frame clones only, not all of them. The table shows about 400,000 clones, with about 89% occurring only once. Input material: peripheral blood. Receptors were obtained from a woman between 25 and 40 years old with acute or convalescent COVID-19.

A note on this clone: In the same sample, other DNA sequences code for this CDR3. The chain links TRBV9 to TRBJ2-1, with 12 bases fitting TRBD2. The CDR3 length is 15 residues. J lost 4 bases, V lost 3 bases, and 2 bases had no gene match. Per the germline V gene, CDR1 is SGDLS and CDR2 is YYNGEE. In DNA, the CDR3 is TGTGCCAGCAGCGCAACTAGCGGGGGGTACAATGAGCAGTTCTTC. Its protein product is CASSATSGGYNEQFF.

The rearrangement links TRBV7-2 to TRBJ1-3; D uncertain. The V end was cut by 2 bases, the J end by 0 bases, with 8 bases between. The CDR3 sequence is 15 residues long. CDR1 is SGHTA and CDR2 is FQGNSA in the germline V gene. The CDR3 sequence is CASSLLGDSGNTIYF. The CDR3, as DNA: TGTGCCAGCAGCTTACTCGGGGACTCTGGAAACACCATATATTTT.

The rearrangement joins TRBV7-2 to TRBJ2-3, with no clear D. Trimming took 5 bases from V and 12 from J, leaving 15 bases between them. CDR1 SGHTA and CDR2 FQGNSA come from the germline V gene. This CDR3 region has 12 residues. The CDR3 sequence is CASSPTMGAQYF. In DNA form, the CDR3 reads TGTGCCAGCAGCCCCACGATGGGCGCCCAGTATTTT.

V and J are TRBV27 and TRBJ1-1, with 8 positions matching TRBD1. J gave up 0 bases and V 4 bases, and 7 bases lay outside the gene matches. This CDR3 comprises 16 residues. Germline CDR1 and CDR2: MNHEY and SMNVEV (reference sequence). The CDR3, as DNA: TGTGCCAGCAGTTCCTTTGGACAGGGAGTGAACACTGAAGCTTTCTTT. Translated: CASSSFGQGVNTEAFF.

The chain uses TRBV10-3 and TRBJ1-6; D is undetermined. In germline, CDR1 is ENHRY, CDR2 SYGVKD. This CDR3 has 16 amino acids. V was clipped by 0 bases and J by 7 bases, with 13 bases between them. The CDR3 loop is CAISESTARENSPLHF. The CDR3, as DNA: TGTGCCATCAGTGAGTCAACAGCAAGAGAGAATTCACCCCTCCACTTT.

V gene TRBV29-1 combines with J gene TRBJ1-1; no definite D call. The germline V and J ends were trimmed by 5 bases and 0 bases, with 13 bases remaining between them. The CDR3 length is 14 residues. Germline loops: CDR1 SQVTM, CDR2 ANQGSEA. CDR3 loop: CSVPSRGMNTEAFF. The DNA of the CDR3 is TGCAGCGTTCCCTCCCGGGGAATGAACACTGAAGCTTTCTTT. Full variable domain (outside the CDR3, taken from reference TRBV29-1 and TRBJ1-1): SAVISQKPSRDICQRGTSLTIQCQVDSQVTMMFWYRQQPGQSLTLIATANQGSEATYESGFVIDKFPISRPNLTFSTLTVSNMSPEDSSIYLCSVPSRGMNTEAFFGQGTRLTVV.

The V call is TRBV5-6, the J call TRBJ2-7, with a possible D match to TRBD2 (6 bases). The V and J ends lost 4 bases and 1 base respectively, with 15 bases between them. CDR1 SGHDT and CDR2 YYEEEE come from the germline V gene. The length of the CDR3 is 15 residues. In DNA form, the CDR3 reads TGTGCCAGCAGCCCTAATCCGGGACTTTCCTACGAGCAGTACTTC. Its protein product is CASSPNPGLSYEQYF.

This chain connects TRBV27 to TRBJ2-2; TRBD1 aligns across 11 bases. Per germline, CDR1 MNHEY and CDR2 SMNVEV (reference sequence). The CDR3 loop spans 13 amino acids. V lost 10 bases, J lost 4 bases, and 2 bases stayed unmatched. The CDR3 sequence is CATGTGGTGELFF. The CDR3 DNA sequence: TGTGCCACCGGGACAGGGGGCACCGGGGAGCTGTTTTTT.

The rearrangement joins TRBV5-1 to TRBJ2-3; 9 bases agree with TRBD1. Germline values: CDR1 SGHRS, CDR2 YFSETQ. The CDR3 is made up of 14 amino acids. V gave up 3 bases and J gave up 6 bases; unmatched junction bases: 5. CDR3 in amino acids: CASSSGTGWDTQYF. CDR3 bases: TGCGCCAGCAGCTCGGGGACAGGGTGGGATACGCAGTATTTT.

V usage is TRBV29-1 and J usage is TRBJ2-1, with D possibly matching TRBD1 (5 bases). Germline CDR1 SQVTM, CDR2 ANQGSEA. The CDR3 has 13 amino acids. Between the trimmed V and J ends, which lost 0 bases and 6 bases, there was a span of 9 bases. The CDR3 DNA reads TGCAGCGTTGAAGAGGGGCTAGGCAATGAGCAGTTCTTC. Translation: CSVEEGLGNEQFF.

The rearrangement joins TRBV30 to TRBJ2-2; the D is unclear. Germline V gene lookup returns CDR1 GTSNPN and CDR2 SVGIG (reference sequence). V lost 0 bases, J lost 6 bases, and 11 bases lay in between. The CDR3 has 14 residues. CDR3 in amino acids: CAWSVKLRAGELFF. The DNA for the CDR3 is TGTGCCTGGAGTGTTAAGCTACGAGCCGGGGAGCTGTTTTTT.

J is TRBJ2-5 and V is TRBV2, with 10 bases lining up with TRBD2. V lost 4 bases and J lost 4; bases outside the gene matches: 6. Germline V gene lookup returns CDR1 SNHLY and CDR2 FYNNEI. The CDR3 has 15 residues. In DNA, the CDR3 is TGTGCCAGCAGTGTCCCAGCGGGGGGGCGAGAGACCCAGTACTTC. This gives the protein CASSVPAGGRETQYF.

The V gene is TRBV15, the J gene TRBJ1-3; the D gene is possibly TRBD1 (5 bases). V was cut by 0 bases and J by 4 bases, with 10 bases left in between. The CDR3 spans 15 residues. CDR1 is LNHNV and CDR2 is YYDKDF in the germline V gene (reference sequence). This CDR3 is CATSRDGGFGNTIYF. CDR3 sequence (DNA): TGTGCCACCAGCAGAGATGGGGGGTTCGGAAACACCATATATTTT.

The rearrangement joins TRBV7-9 to TRBJ1-4; TRBD1 might be the D (6 bases). The germline V gene encodes CDR1 SEHNR and CDR2 FQNEAQ (reference sequence). V was pared by 5 bases and J by 4 bases, with 17 bases between. The CDR3 length is 16 residues. CDR3 sequence reads: CASSRKGAGDNEKLFF. In nucleotides, the CDR3 is TGTGCCAGCAGCCGAAAGGGTGCAGGGGATAATGAAAAACTGTTTTTT.

V is TRBV2 and J is TRBJ1-2, with a tentative D call TRBD1 (5 bases). V dropped 11 bases and J dropped 3 bases, with 16 bases sitting between them. The CDR3 length is 13 residues. In germline, CDR1 is SNHLY, CDR2 FYNNEI. CDR3 in amino acids: CAGSGREDYGYTF. The DNA for the CDR3 is TGTGCCGGTTCAGGCAGGGAGGACTATGGCTACACCTTC.

The rearrangement links TRBV12-5 to TRBJ1-2; 8 nucleotides align to TRBD1. After removal of 2 bases from V and 4 bases from J, the junction contained 18 bases not matched to a gene. This CDR3 comprises 19 residues. The germline V gene encodes CDR1 LGHNT and CDR2 FRNRAP. CDR3 bases: TGTGCTAGTGGTTTGTTTCCGAACGATTACAGGGGGTTGAGCTATGGCTACACCTTC. Protein sequence: CASGLFPNDYRGLSYGYTF.

The chain employs TRBV15 and TRBJ1-2; tentative D call: TRBD1 (5 bases). The V gene lost 2 bases and the J gene lost 4 bases, with 17 bases spanning the gap. The CDR3 spans 16 residues. Germline-derived CDR1 and CDR2 are LNHNV and YYDKDF (reference sequence). The CDR3 coding sequence is TGTGCCACCAGCAGATCCCCGGACGGGACTGGCTATGGCTACACCTTC. It codes for CATSRSPDGTGYGYTF.

V is TRBV6-1 and J is TRBJ1-4; maybe TRBD1 (6 bases). Deletions cut 3 bases from V and 4 bases from J, with 12 bases between. The CDR3 has 15 residues. Germline lookup yields CDR1 MNHNS and CDR2 SASEGT. CDR3 in amino acids: CASSDAGRGNEKLFF. The CDR3, as DNA: TGTGCCAGCAGTGATGCTGGCAGGGGTAATGAAAAACTGTTTTTT.

This clone was detected once. The chain carries TRBV5-5 and TRBJ1-3; no reliable D call. This CDR3 spans 15 amino acids. V lost 4 bases to trimming and J lost 2 bases, with 13 bases between them. From germline, CDR1 is SGHKS and CDR2 YYEKEE (reference sequence). Written as DNA, the CDR3 is TGTGCCAGCAGCCCGGGAGGGTCGGCTGGAAACACCATATATTTT. The encoded protein is CASSPGGSAGNTIYF.